This entry features one TCR beta chain sequence. Antigen: not known. The sample belongs to a study of shared clonotypes between healthy human individuals. CD4+ cells were split into CD45RA+ naive and CD45RA-negative memory subsets. The assay ran at deep level. Sequencing used immunoSEQ multiplex PCR; TCRdb keeps in-frame clones, though not all of them. The table records about 2 million clones, roughly 94% of them present only once. Broader study findings: A few donors shared roughly 5% of their naive CD4 clonotypes.

This CDR3 has 16 amino acids. Deletions cut 3 bases from V and 10 bases from J, with 19 bases between. CDR1 is SNHLY and CDR2 is FYNNEI in the germline V gene. Sequenced input: naive CD4+ T cells sorted from blood. Subset in this sample: CD45RA+ positively selected. The receptor comes from a man aged 18 to 29 in good health. The chain couples TRBV2 to TRBJ1-6; D gene uncertain. CDR3 sequence: CASSDSWVSQGSPLHF. The CDR3 DNA is TGTGCCAGCAGTGATAGTTGGGTTTCCCAAGGATCACCCCTCCACTTT.